The clone carrying this T cell receptor (beta chain) was recorded many times. What it binds is unknown. Individually, cDNA molecules had unique molecular identifiers attached to them. TCRdb called the 5' RACE reads again in MiXCR, with one record for every CDR3 protein. This table has just under 65,000 distinct CDR3 sequences, 10% to 12% appearing once. The entry originates in a study of early T cells in non-severe SARS-CoV-2 infection. Overall study results and limits: The VDJdb matching leaned toward anti-spike CD8 responses and overlooked private and CD4 specificities.

The receptor was derived from an adult who was a healthcare worker with PCR-confirmed SARS-CoV-2 infection or an uninfected control (not recorded which). This specimen consisted of whole blood, obtained at baseline.

The CDR3 reads CATPEGGYTF. The DNA for the CDR3 is TGTGCCACCCCCGAGGGGGGCTACACCTTC. The chain recombines TRBV24-1 with TRBJ1-2, with D perhaps matching TRBD1 (5 bases). CDR1 and CDR2 (germline): KGHDR, SFDVKD. The CDR3 is 10 residues long. Trimming cost V 9 bases and J 8 bases, with 9 bases left between them.